This TCR beta chain stems from a study of blood T cell repertoires in COVID-19. About the study: Both acute and convalescent COVID-19 samples were obtained from the United States, Italy and Spain.

Trimming stripped 2 bases from V and 7 bases from J, with 18 bases between. This CDR3 has 15 residues. Germline V gives CDR1 MNHEY, CDR2 SVGAGI. Participants spanned ages about 18 to 90 years and resided in about 24 US areas. Authors' processing steps: Estimates of nucleated cell counts were drawn from the amplification of reference gene primers. The method was immunoSEQ multiplex PCR; TCRdb's version includes in-frame clones alone and lacks a portion of them. Clonal size and the V and J genes are those of that table, whereas D and trimming came from the DNA. This sample yields about 200,000 clones, of which 65% to 85% are seen a single time; roughly 6.9% belongs to the top ten.

This TCR derives from a man between 35 and 55 years old who had recovered from COVID-19. What was sequenced was PBMCs or T cells enriched from blood (not recorded which). V gene TRBV6-5 combines with J gene TRBJ2-7, with a tentative D call TRBD1 (6 bases). For the CDR3, the DNA is TGTGCCAGCAGTTACCAAATACAGGGCTCGGGGGAGCAGTACTTC. It codes for CASSYQIQGSGEQYF.